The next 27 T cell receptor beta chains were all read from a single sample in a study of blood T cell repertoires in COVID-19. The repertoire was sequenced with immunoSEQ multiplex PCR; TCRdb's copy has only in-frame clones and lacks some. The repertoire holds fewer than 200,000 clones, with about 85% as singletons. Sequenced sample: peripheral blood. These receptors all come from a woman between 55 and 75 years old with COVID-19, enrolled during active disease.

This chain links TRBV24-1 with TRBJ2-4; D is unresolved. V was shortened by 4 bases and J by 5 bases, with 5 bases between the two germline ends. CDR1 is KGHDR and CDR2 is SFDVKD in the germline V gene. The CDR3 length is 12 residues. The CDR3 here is CATSEAENIQYF. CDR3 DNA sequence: TGTGCCACCAGTGAGGCAGAAAACATTCAGTACTTC.

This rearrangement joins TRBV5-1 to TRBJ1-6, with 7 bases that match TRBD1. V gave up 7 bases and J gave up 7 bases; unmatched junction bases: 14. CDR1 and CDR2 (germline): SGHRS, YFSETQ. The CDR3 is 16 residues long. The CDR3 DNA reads TGCGCCAGCCGACGAGACAGGGCCATAGAGAATTCACCCCTCCACTTT. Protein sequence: CASRRDRAIENSPLHF.

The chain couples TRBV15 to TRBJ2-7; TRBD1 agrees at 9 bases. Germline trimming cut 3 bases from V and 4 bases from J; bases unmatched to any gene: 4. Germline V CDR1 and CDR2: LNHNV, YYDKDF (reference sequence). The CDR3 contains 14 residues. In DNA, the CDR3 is TGTGCCACCAGCAGTGACAGGGGGAGTTACGAGCAGTACGTC. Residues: CATSSDRGSYEQYV.

The CDR3 sequence is CASSHGLNSVDTQYF. CDR3 bases: TGTGCCAGCAGCCACGGACTTAATTCGGTAGATACGCAGTATTTT. This sequence joins TRBV3-1 (or the pseudogene TRBV3-2) and TRBJ2-3, with D maybe TRBD2 (5 bases). The CDR3 is 15 amino acids. V gave up 3 bases and J gave up 5 bases, with 15 bases separating them. The germline gives CDR1 LGHDT, CDR2 YNNKEL (reference sequence).

The CDR3 reads CASSPKGDEKLFF. DNA for the CDR3: TGTGCCAGCTCACCAAAGGGGGATGAAAAACTGTTTTTT. The rearrangement uses TRBV18 and TRBJ1-4, with a weak D call TRBD1 (6 bases). Trimming pared 2 bases from V and 6 bases from J, leaving 7 bases between. CDR1 and CDR2 (germline): KGHSH, LQKENI. The length of the CDR3 is 13 residues. The complete variable domain, with remaining parts taken from reference TRBV18 and TRBJ1-4, reads NAGVMQNPRHLVRRRGQEARLRCSPMKGHSHVYWYRQLPEEGLKFMVYLQKENIIDESGMPKERFSAEFPKEGPSILRIQQVVRGDSAAYFCASSPKGDEKLFFGSGTQLSVL.

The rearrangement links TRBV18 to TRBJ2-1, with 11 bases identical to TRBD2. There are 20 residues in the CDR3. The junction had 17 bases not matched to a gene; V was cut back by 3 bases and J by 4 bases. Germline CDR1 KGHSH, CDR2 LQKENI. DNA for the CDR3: TGTGCCAGCTCACCCCTCTCAGGCACAACTTTAGCGGGAGGGTACAATGAGCAGTTCTTC. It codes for CASSPLSGTTLAGGYNEQFF.

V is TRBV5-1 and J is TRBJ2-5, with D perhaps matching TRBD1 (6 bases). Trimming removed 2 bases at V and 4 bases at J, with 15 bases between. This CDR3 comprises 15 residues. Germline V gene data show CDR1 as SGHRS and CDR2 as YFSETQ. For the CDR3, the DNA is TGCGCCAGCAGCTTAGCGCAGGGGCAGGGAGAGACCCAGTACTTC. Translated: CASSLAQGQGETQYF. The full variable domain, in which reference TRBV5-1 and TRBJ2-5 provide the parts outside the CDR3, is KAGVTQTPRYLIKTRGQQVTLSCSPISGHRSVSWYQQTPGQGLQFLFEYFSETQRNKGNFPGRFSGRQFSNSRSEMNVSTLELGDSALYLCASSLAQGQGETQYFGPGTRLLVL.

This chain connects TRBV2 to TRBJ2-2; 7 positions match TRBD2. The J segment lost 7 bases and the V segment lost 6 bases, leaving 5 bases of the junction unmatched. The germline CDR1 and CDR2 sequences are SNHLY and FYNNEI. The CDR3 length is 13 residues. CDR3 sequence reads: CASRDREDGELFF. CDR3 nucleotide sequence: TGTGCCAGCAGAGATCGGGAGGACGGGGAGCTGTTTTTT.

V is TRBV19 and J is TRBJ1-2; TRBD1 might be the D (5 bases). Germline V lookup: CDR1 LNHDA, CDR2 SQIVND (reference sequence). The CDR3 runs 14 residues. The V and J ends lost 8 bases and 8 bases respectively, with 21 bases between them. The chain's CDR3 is CASYNLDTSKGYTF. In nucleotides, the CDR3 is TGTGCCAGTTACAACCTGGACACAAGCAAAGGCTACACCTTC.

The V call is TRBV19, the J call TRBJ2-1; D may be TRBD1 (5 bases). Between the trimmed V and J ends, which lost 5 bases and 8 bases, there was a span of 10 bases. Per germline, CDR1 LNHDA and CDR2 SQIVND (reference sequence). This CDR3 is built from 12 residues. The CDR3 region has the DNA TGTGCCAGTAGTCCCAGGGATTATGAGCAGTTCTTC. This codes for CASSPRDYEQFF.

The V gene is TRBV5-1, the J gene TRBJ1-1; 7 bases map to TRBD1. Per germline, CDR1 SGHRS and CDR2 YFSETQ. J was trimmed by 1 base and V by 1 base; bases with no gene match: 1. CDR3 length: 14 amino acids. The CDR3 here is CASSLNRGNTEAFF. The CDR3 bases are TGCGCCAGCAGCTTGAACAGGGGGAACACTGAAGCTTTCTTT.

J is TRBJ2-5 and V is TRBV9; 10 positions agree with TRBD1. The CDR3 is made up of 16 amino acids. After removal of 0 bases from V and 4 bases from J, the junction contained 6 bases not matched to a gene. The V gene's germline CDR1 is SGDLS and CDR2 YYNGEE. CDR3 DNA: TGTGCCAGCAGCGTAGGGGGACAGGGGCGCGGAGAGACCCAGTACTTC. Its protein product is CASSVGGQGRGETQYF.

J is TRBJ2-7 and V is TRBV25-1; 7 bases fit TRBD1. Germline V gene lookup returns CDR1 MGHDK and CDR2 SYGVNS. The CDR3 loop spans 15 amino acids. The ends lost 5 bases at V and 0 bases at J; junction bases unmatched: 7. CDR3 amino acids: CASSSQGVSSYEQYF. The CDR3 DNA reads TGTGCCAGCAGTTCGCAGGGGGTAAGCTCCTACGAGCAGTACTTC.

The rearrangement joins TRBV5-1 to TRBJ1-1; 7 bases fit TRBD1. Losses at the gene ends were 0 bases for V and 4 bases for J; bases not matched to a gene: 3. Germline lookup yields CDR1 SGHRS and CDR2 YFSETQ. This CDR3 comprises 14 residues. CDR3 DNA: TGCGCCAGCAGCTTGGAACAGGGGTCCACTGAAGCTTTCTTT. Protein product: CASSLEQGSTEAFF.

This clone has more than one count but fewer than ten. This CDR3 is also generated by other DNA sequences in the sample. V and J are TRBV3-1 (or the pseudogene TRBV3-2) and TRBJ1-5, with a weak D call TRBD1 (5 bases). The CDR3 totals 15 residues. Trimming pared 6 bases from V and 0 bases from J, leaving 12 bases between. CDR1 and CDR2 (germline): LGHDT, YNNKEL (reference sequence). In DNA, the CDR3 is TGTGCCAGCAGTAAGGGGCACCCTAGCAATCAGCCCCAGCATTTT. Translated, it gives CASSKGHPSNQPQHF.

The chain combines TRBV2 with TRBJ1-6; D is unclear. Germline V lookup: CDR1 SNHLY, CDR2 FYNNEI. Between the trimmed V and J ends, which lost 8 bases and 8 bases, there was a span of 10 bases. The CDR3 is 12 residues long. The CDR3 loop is CASVEDDSPLHF. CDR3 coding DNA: TGTGCCAGCGTGGAGGACGATTCACCCCTCCACTTT.

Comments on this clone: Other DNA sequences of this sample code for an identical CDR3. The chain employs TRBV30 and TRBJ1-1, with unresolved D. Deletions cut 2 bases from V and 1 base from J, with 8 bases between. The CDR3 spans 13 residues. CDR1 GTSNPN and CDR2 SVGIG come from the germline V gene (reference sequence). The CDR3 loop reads CAWSRGGNTEAFF. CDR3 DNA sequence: TGTGCCTGGAGTCGGGGAGGGAACACTGAAGCTTTCTTT.

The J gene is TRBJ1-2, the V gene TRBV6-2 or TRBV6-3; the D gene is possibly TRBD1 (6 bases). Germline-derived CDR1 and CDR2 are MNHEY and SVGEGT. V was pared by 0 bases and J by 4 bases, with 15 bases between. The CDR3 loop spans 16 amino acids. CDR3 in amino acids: CASSYSRGRTAYGYTF. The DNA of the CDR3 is TGTGCCAGCAGTTACTCGAGGGGCCGGACAGCCTATGGCTACACCTTC.

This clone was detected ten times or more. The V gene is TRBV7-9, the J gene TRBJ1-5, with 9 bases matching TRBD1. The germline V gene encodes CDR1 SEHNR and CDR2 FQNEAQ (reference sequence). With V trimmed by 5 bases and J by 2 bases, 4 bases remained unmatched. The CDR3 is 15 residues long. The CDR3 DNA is TGTGCCAGCAGCGCTCGGACAGGGGGCAATCAGCCCCAGCATTTT. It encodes CASSARTGGNQPQHF.

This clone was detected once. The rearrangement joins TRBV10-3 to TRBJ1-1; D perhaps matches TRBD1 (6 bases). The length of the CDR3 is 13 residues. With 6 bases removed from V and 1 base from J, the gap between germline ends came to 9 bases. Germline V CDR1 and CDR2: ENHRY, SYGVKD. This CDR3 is CAIRDRTNTEAFF. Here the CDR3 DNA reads TGTGCCATCAGGGACAGAACGAACACTGAAGCTTTCTTT.

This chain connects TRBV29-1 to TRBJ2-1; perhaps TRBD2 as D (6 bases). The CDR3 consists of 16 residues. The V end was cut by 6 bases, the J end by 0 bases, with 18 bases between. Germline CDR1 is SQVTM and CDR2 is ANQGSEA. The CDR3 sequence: CSVEGSGSYSYNEQFF. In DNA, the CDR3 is TGCAGCGTCGAGGGGTCCGGGAGCTACTCCTACAATGAGCAGTTCTTC.

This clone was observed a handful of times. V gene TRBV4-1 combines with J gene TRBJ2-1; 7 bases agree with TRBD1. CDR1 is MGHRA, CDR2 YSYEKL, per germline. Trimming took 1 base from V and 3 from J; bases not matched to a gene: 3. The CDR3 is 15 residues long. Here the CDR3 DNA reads TGCGCCAGCAGCCAAGGACAGGGCCTCTACAATGAGCAGTTCTTC. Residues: CASSQGQGLYNEQFF.

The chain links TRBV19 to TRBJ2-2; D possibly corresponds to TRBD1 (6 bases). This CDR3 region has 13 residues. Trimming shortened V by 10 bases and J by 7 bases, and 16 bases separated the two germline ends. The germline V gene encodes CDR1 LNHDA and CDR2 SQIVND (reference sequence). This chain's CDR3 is CATQQGRDGELFF. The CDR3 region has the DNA TGTGCCACCCAACAGGGTAGGGACGGGGAGCTGTTTTTT.

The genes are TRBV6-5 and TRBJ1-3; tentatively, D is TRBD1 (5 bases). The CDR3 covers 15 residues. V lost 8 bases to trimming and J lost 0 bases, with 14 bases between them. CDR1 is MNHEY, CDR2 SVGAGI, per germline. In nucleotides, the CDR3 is TGTGCCAGCGGAAGCAGGGCTAGCTCTGGAAACACCATATATTTT. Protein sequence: CASGSRASSGNTIYF.

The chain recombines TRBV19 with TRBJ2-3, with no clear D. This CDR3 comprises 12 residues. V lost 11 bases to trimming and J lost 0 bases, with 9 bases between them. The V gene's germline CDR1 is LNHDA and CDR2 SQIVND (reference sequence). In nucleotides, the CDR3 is TGTGCCTTGGGCGCAAGCACAGATACGCAGTATTTT. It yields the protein CALGASTDTQYF.

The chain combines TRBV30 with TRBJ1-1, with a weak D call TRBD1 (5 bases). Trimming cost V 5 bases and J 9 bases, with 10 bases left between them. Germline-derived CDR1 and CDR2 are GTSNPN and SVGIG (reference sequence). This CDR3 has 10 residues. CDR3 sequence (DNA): TGTGCCTGGGGGGGGAGCAAAGCTTTCTTT. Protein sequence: CAWGGSKAFF.

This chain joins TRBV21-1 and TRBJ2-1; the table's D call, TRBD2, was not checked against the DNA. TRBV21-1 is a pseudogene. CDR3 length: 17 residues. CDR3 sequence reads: CASSYIGRGRINDEQFF. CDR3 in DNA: TGTGCCAGCAGCTACATAGGGAGGGGACGCATCAACGATGAGCAGTTCTTC.